The rows below give T cell receptor beta chains drawn from one sample of a study of OX40 agonist ivuxolimab in advanced cancers. The protocol was immunoSEQ multiplex PCR, while the TCRdb copy is restricted to in-frame clones and leaves out a portion. This table holds approximately 68,000 clones, roughly 86% found once. Here the sequenced sample was CD4+ or CD8+ T cells sorted from blood, taken in a trial of the OX40 agonist ivuxolimab. The receptor source for this set is an adult with an advanced solid tumor such as melanoma, head and neck, liver or kidney cancer. Each CDR3 is given with its conserved first and last residue. Each record gives: V gene, D gene, clone size, J gene, CDR3 DNA, CDR3 protein. D genes are given only for firm matches. Clone size is shown for a subset of rows, as once, few, many or a class of expanded clone.

V gene: TRBV25-1
D gene: TRBD1
clone size: -
J gene: TRBJ1-2
CDR3 DNA: TGTGCCAGCACCCAGGGGGCTCATGGCTACACCTTC
CDR3 protein: CASTQGAHGYTF

V gene: TRBV5-1
D gene: -
clone size: -
J gene: TRBJ2-7
CDR3 DNA: TGCGCCAGCAGCCCCGAGGGGCCGTCCTACGAGCAGTACTTC
CDR3 protein: CASSPEGPSYEQYF

V gene: TRBV19
D gene: TRBD1
clone size: -
J gene: TRBJ1-3
CDR3 DNA: TGTGCCAGTAGCCACCGACAGGGGTCTGGAAACACCATATATTTT
CDR3 protein: CASSHRQGSGNTIYF

V gene: TRBV7-2
D gene: -
clone size: few
J gene: TRBJ1-6
CDR3 DNA: TGTGCCAGCAGCACTCCCCGGACACCCAATTCACCCCTCCACTTT
CDR3 protein: CASSTPRTPNSPLHF

V gene: TRBV19
D gene: -
clone size: -
J gene: TRBJ2-4
CDR3 DNA: TGTGCCAGTAGTATGGTTGGGGCAGAAGCCAAAAACATTCAGTACTTC
CDR3 protein: CASSMVGAEAKNIQYF

V gene: TRBV5-1
D gene: -
clone size: -
J gene: TRBJ2-3
CDR3 DNA: TGCGCCAGCAGCATCAAAGGGGGTACCAGCACAGATACGCAGTATTTT
CDR3 protein: CASSIKGGTSTDTQYF

V gene: TRBV10-2
D gene: -
clone size: few
J gene: TRBJ1-2
CDR3 DNA: TGCGCCAGCAGTGAGTCTGGCACCTACCTATATGGCTACACCTTC
CDR3 protein: CASSESGTYLYGYTF

V gene: TRBV5-6
D gene: -
clone size: once
J gene: TRBJ2-7
CDR3 DNA: TGTGCCAGCAGCTTCCTACCGACAGGAGCCTACGAGCAGTACTTC
CDR3 protein: CASSFLPTGAYEQYF

V gene: TRBV5-1
D gene: -
clone size: -
J gene: TRBJ1-1
CDR3 DNA: TGCGCCAGCAGCCTTACCGGACAGAACACTGAAGCTTTCTTT
CDR3 protein: CASSLTGQNTEAFF

V gene: TRBV7-6
D gene: -
clone size: -
J gene: TRBJ1-2
CDR3 DNA: TGTGCCAGCAGCCCACAGACGGTCTATGGCTACACCTTC
CDR3 protein: CASSPQTVYGYTF

V gene: TRBV6-1
D gene: TRBD1
clone size: -
J gene: TRBJ1-5
CDR3 DNA: TGTGCCAGCAGCTCAACAGGGGGCCAGCCCCAGCATTTT
CDR3 protein: CASSSTGGQPQHF